What follows describes a single TCR beta chain. What it binds is not known. This entry belongs to a study of T cells after posttransplantation cyclophosphamide. Study results and limitations: Donor CD8+ memory clones often dominated recipient blood repertoires at later times.

The protocol was immunoSEQ multiplex PCR, while the TCRdb copy is restricted to in-frame clones and leaves out a portion. The data show tens of thousands of clones, with around 93% seen just once and roughly 3% held by the top ten. This clonotype originated in a woman between 25 and 40 years old in good health and a related stem cell transplant donor. The sequencing sample was made of PBMCs.

Here the CDR3 reads CAISYETGNGYTF. CDR3 in DNA: TGTGCCATCAGTTACGAGACAGGGAATGGCTACACCTTC. The chain couples TRBV10-3 to TRBJ1-2, with TRBD1 matching 7 bases. Germline trimming cut 5 bases from V and 6 bases from J; bases unmatched to any gene: 6. The CDR3 covers 13 residues. The germline V gene has CDR1 ENHRY and CDR2 SYGVKD.